The 3 T cell receptor beta chains reported below all come from one sample, sequenced in a study of CD4 T cells in relation to SARS-CoV-2 and coronaviruses. No antigen has been assigned to these receptors. Clones were sequenced by immunoSEQ multiplex PCR, and TCRdb holds only the in-frame ones, with some missing. Of 41,000 or so clones in the sample, 82% were seen once. Sequencing used naive CD4+ T cells from PBMCs, cultured in vitro. The subset: naive CD4+ T cells isolated by negative enrichment. These receptors all come from an adult with COVID-19.

The chain employs TRBV29-1 and TRBJ2-5; TRBD2 might be the D (5 bases). The CDR3 loop spans 13 amino acids. V was shortened by 7 bases and J by 4 bases, with 16 bases between the two germline ends. CDR1 SQVTM and CDR2 ANQGSEA come from the germline V gene. The CDR3 protein is CSALDSLSETQYF. CDR3 bases: TGCAGCGCACTGGACTCTCTATCAGAGACCCAGTACTTC. Together with reference TRBV29-1 and TRBJ2-5, the CDR3 gives the full variable domain: SAVISQKPSRDICQRGTSLTIQCQVDSQVTMMFWYRQQPGQSLTLIATANQGSEATYESGFVIDKFPISRPNLTFSTLTVSNMSPEDSSIYLCSALDSLSETQYFGPGTRLLVL.

This clone appeared once. The chain combines TRBV11-3 with TRBJ2-1, with D tentatively TRBD2 (6 bases). The germline V gene encodes CDR1 SGHNT and CDR2 YENEEA. The length of the CDR3 is 15 residues. V was pared by 1 base and J by 4 bases, with 11 bases between. DNA for the CDR3: TGTGCCAGCAGCTTAGTTTTTAGCGGATACAATGAGCAGTTCTTC. This gives the protein CASSLVFSGYNEQFF.

The chain couples TRBV28 to TRBJ2-5, with a weak D call TRBD1 (5 bases). The length of the CDR3 is 16 residues. The V end lost 5 bases, the J end lost 2 bases, and 18 bases lay between the germline ends. From germline, CDR1 is MDHEN and CDR2 SYDVKM. The CDR3 DNA reads TGTGCCAGCAGTCGAACGGGTACAGGAATACAAGAGACCCAGTACTTC. Protein sequence: CASSRTGTGIQETQYF.